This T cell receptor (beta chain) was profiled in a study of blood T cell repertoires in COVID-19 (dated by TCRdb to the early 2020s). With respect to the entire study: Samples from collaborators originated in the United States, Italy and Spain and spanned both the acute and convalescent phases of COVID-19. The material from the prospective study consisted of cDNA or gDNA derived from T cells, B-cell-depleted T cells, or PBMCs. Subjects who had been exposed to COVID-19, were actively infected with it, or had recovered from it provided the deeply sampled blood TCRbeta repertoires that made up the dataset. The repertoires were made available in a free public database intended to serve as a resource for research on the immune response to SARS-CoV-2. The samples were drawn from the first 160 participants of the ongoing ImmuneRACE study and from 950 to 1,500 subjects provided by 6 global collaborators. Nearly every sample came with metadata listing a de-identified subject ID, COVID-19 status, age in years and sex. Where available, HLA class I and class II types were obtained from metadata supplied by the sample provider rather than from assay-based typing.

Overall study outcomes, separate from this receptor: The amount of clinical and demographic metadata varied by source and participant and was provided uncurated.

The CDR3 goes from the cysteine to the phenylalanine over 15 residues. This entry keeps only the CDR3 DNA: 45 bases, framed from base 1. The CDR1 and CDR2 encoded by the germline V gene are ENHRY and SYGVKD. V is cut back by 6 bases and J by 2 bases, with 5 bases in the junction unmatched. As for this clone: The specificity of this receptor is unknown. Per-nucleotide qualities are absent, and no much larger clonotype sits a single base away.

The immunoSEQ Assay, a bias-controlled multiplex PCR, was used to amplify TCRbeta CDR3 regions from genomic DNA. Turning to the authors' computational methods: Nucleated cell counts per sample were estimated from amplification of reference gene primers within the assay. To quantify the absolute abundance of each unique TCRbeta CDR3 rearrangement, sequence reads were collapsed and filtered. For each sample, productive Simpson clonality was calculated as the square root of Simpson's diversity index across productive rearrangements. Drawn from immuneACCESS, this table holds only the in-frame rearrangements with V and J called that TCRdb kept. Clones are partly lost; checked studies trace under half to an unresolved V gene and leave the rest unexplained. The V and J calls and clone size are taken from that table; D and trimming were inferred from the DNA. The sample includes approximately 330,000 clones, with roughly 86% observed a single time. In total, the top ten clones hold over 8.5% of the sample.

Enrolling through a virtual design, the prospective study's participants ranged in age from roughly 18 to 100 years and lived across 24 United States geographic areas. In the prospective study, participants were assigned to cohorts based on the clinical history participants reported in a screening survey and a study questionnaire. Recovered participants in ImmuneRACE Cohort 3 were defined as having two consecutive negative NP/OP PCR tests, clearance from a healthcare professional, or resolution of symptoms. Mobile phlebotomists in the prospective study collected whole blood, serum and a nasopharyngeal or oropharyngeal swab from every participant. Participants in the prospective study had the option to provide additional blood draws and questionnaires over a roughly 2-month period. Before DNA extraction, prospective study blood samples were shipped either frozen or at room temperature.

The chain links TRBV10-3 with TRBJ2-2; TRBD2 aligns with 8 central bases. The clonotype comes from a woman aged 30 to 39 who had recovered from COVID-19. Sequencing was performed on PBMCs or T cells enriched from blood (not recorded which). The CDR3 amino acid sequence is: CAIRKGLVNTGELFF. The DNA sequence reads TGTGCCATCAGGAAGGGACTAGTAAACACCGGGGAGCTGTTTTTT.